This T cell receptor (beta chain) was obtained from a study of blood T cell repertoires in COVID-19. The overall study: COVID-19 samples from acute and convalescent phases originated in the United States, Italy and Spain. PBMCs, B-cell-depleted T cells, or T cells provided the cDNA or gDNA that made up the material.

The CDR3 runs 15 residues. Germline-derived CDR1 and CDR2 are GTSNPN and SVGIG (reference sequence). Deletions cut 2 bases from V and 6 bases from J, with 14 bases between. The Seattle patients, enrolled during active infection, were followed longitudinally. Original methodology: Reference gene primer amplification gave estimated nucleated cell counts. Clones were sequenced by immunoSEQ multiplex PCR, and TCRdb holds only the in-frame ones, with some missing. The V and J calls and clone size come from that table; D and trimming were worked out from the DNA. The data show roughly 380,000 clones, with about 89% seen just once and around 1.5% held by the top ten.

Sequencing was carried out using peripheral blood. V usage is TRBV30 and J usage is TRBJ1-6; no reliable D call. This clonotype originated in a woman aged 40-49 years with COVID-19, enrolled during active disease. CDR3 coding DNA: TGTGCCTGGAGTAGTTTCGCAGAAACTAATTCACCCCTCCACTTT. It encodes CAWSSFAETNSPLHF. The entire variable domain, with the rest obtained from reference TRBV30 and TRBJ1-6, is as follows: SQTIHQWPATLVQPVGSPLSLECTVEGTSNPNLYWYRQAAGRGLQLLFYSVGIGQISSEVPQNLSASRPQDRQFILSSKKLLLSDSGFYLCAWSSFAETNSPLHFGNGTRLTVT.